Listed below are T cell receptor beta chains from one sample, sequenced in a study of regulatory T cells in long-lasting Graves disease. TCRdb independently ran MiXCR on the multiplex PCR reads; one entry per CDR3 protein. This sample carries 400,000 to 600,000 distinct CDR3 sequences, approximately 21% of them seen once, and the ten largest clones take more than 6%. The sequencing used peripheral blood mononuclear cells (PBMCs), collected when the disease was refractory, from a patient treated with antithyroid drugs. These receptors all come from a female donor with Graves disease. CDR3s leave out the opening cysteine and the closing phenylalanine or tryptophan. Fields, in order: V gene, D gene, CDR3 protein. The D gene is left open where the match is weak.

v_call: TRBV28; d_call: -; cdr3_aa: ASSTQSDTQY
v_call: TRBV20-1; d_call: TRBD1; cdr3_aa: SAGTGGQPQH
v_call: TRBV12-3/TRBV12-4; d_call: -; cdr3_aa: ASSDNFGNTIY
v_call: TRBV3-1; d_call: -; cdr3_aa: ASSGVLNTEAF
v_call: TRBV5-1; d_call: -; cdr3_aa: ASSFRGAYEQF
v_call: TRBV6-5; d_call: -; cdr3_aa: ASSSQGGAPTEAF
v_call: TRBV12-3/TRBV12-4; d_call: TRBD2; cdr3_aa: ASSWGLAGSYNEQF
v_call: TRBV30; d_call: -; cdr3_aa: AWSTSPSPLH
v_call: TRBV2; d_call: -; cdr3_aa: ASSEEVGVETQY
v_call: TRBV4-1; d_call: -; cdr3_aa: ASSPRNTGRTEAF
v_call: TRBV28; d_call: -; cdr3_aa: ASSKYRVSYEQY
v_call: TRBV7-2; d_call: -; cdr3_aa: ASSLRVGGMGQPQH
v_call: TRBV6-1; d_call: TRBD2; cdr3_aa: ASTRLAGDFQETQY
v_call: TRBV5-1; d_call: TRBD1; cdr3_aa: ASSEQGSGPDYEQY
v_call: TRBV18; d_call: TRBD1; cdr3_aa: ASSPPGQRSEAF
v_call: TRBV12-3/TRBV12-4; d_call: -; cdr3_aa: ASRETVNNNSPLH
v_call: TRBV7-9; d_call: TRBD1; cdr3_aa: ASSDGEGANQETQY
v_call: TRBV29-1; d_call: TRBD1; cdr3_aa: SGLGQESTDTQY
v_call: TRBV10-3; d_call: -; cdr3_aa: AISELGPTEAF
v_call: TRBV12-3/TRBV12-4; d_call: TRBD1; cdr3_aa: ASSPRQGSLNEKLF
v_call: TRBV20-1; d_call: TRBD2; cdr3_aa: SAGYSGIYEQY
v_call: TRBV11-3; d_call: -; cdr3_aa: ASSLMGPQGRSNTIY